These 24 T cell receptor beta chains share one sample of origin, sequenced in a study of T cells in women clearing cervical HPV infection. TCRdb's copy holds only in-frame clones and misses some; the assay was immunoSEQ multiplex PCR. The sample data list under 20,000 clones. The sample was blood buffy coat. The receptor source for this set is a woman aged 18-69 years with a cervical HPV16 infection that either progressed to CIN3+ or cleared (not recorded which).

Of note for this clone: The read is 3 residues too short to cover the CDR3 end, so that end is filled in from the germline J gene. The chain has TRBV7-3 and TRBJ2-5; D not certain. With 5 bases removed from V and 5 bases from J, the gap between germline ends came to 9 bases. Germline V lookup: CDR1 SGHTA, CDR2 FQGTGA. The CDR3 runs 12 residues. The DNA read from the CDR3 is TGTGCCAGCAGCCCCCAAGGGGAGACC. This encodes CASSPQGET. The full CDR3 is CASSPQGETQYF.

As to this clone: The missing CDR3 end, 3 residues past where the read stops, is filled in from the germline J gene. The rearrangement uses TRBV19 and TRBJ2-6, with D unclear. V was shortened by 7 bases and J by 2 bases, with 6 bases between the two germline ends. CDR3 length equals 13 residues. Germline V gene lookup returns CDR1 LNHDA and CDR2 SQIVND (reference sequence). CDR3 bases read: TGTGCCAGTACCCGCGCTGGGGCCAACGTC. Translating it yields CASTRAGANV. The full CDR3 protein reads CASTRAGANVLTF.

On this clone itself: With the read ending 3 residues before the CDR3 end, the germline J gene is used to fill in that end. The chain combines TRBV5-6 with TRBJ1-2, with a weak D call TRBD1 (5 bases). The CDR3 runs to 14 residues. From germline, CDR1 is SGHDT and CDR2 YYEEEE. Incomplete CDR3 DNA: TGTGCCAGCAGCTTGGTTGGACAAGGAGGCGGC. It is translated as CASSLVGQGGG. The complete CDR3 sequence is CASSLVGQGGGYTF.

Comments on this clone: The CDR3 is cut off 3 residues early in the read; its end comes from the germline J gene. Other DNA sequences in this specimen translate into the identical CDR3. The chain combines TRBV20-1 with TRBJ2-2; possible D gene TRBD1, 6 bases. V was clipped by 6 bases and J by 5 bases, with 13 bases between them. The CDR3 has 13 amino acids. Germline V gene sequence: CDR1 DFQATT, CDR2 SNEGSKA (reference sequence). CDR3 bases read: TGCAGTGCCCCGGACAGATTTACCGGGGAG. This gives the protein CSAPDRFTGE. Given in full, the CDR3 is CSAPDRFTGELFF.

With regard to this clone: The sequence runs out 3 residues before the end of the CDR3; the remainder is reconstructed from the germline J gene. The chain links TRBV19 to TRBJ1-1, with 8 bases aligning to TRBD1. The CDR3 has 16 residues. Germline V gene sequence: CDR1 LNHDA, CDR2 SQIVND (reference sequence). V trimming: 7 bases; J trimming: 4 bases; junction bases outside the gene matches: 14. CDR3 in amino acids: CASNPTGAFIGTEAFF. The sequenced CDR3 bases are TGTGCCAGTAACCCGACAGGGGCGTTTATAGGCACTGAA.

The CDR3 is CASSLTGVEGTEAFF. The sequenced part of the CDR3 DNA is TGCGCCAGCAGCTTAACAGGGGTGGAGGGCACTGAA. The chain uses TRBV5-1 and TRBJ1-1; 7 nucleotides match TRBD1. The read finishes 3 residues shy of the CDR3 end, and the germline J gene is used to complete it. V trimming: 2 bases; J trimming: 4 bases; junction bases outside the gene matches: 8. Germline CDR1 SGHRS, CDR2 YFSETQ. CDR3 length: 15 amino acids.

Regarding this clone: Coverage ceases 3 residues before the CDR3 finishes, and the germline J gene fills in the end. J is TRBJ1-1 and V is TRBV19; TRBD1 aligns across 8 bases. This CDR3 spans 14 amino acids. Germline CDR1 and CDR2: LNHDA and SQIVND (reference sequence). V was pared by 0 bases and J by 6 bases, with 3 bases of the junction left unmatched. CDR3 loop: CASSIDRGQSEAFF. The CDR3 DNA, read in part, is TGTGCCAGTAGTATAGACAGGGGGCAGTCTGAA.

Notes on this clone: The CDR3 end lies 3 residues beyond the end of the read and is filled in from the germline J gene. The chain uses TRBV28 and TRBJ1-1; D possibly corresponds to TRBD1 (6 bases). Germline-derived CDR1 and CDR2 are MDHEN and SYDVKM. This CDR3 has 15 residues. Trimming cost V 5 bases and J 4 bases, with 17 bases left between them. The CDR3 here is CASSTLRQGSTEAFF. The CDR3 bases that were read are TGTGCCAGCAGTACCCTCCGGCAGGGGTCCACTGAA.

The CDR3 region is CASSLALRDNEQFF. Partial CDR3 DNA: TGTGCCAGCAGCTTGGCCTTAAGGGACAATGAG. The chain has TRBV5-6 and TRBJ2-1; D is unclear. The read terminates 3 residues before the CDR3 end, so the remaining end is supplied by the germline J gene. There are 14 residues in the CDR3. Germline V gene data show CDR1 as SGHDT and CDR2 as YYEEEE. The ends were cut back, 0 bases at V and 5 bases at J, with 9 bases in the middle.

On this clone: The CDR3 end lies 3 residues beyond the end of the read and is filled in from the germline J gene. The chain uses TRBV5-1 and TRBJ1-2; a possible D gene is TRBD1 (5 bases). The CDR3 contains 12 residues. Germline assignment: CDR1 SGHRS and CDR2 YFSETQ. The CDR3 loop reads CASSFSTEGYTF. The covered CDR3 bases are TGCGCCAGCAGCTTTTCGACAGAGGGC.

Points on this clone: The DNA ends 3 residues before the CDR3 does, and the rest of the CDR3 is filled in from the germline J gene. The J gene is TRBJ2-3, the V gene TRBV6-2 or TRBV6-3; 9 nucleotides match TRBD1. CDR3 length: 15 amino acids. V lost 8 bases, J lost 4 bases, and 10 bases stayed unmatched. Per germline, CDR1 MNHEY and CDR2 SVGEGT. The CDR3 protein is CASGSPDRGADTQYF. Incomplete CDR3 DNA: TGTGCCAGCGGCAGCCCGGACAGGGGTGCAGATACG.

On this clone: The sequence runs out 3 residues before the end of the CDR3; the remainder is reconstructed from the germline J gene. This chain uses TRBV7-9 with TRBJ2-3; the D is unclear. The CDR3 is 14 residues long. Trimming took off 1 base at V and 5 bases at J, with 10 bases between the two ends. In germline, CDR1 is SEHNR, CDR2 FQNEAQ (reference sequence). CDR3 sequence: CASSLEVGGDTQYF. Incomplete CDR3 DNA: TGTGCCAGCAGCTTAGAGGTTGGTGGAGATACG.

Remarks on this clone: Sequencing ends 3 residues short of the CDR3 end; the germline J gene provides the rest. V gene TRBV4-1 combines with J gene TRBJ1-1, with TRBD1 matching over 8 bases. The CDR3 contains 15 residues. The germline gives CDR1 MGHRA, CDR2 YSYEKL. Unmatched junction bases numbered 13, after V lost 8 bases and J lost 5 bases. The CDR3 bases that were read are TGCGCCAGCCGCAACATCGACAGGGGCTTGACTGAA. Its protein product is CASRNIDRGLTE. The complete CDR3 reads CASRNIDRGLTEAFF.

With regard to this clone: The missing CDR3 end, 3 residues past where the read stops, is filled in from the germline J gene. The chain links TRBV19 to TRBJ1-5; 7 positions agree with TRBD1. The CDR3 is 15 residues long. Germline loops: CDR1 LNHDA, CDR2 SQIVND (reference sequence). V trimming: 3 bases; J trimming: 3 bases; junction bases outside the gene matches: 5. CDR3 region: CASSMPGGPNQPQHF. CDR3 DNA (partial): TGTGCCAGTAGTATGCCAGGGGGTCCCAATCAGCCC. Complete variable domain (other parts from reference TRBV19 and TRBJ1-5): DGGITQSPKYLFRKEGQNVTLSCEQNLNHDAMYWYRQDPGQGLRLIYYSQIVNDFQKGDIAEGYSVSREKKESFPLTVTSAQKNPTAFYLCASSMPGGPNQPQHFGDGTRLSIL.

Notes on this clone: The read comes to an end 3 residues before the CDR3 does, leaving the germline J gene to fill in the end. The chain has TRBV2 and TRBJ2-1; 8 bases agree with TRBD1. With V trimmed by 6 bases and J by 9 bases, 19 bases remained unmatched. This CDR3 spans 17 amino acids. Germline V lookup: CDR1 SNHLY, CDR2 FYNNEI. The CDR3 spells CASSVGDRSFTTGEQFF. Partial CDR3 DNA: TGTGCCAGCAGCGTGGGGGACAGGTCATTTACGACGGGTGAG.

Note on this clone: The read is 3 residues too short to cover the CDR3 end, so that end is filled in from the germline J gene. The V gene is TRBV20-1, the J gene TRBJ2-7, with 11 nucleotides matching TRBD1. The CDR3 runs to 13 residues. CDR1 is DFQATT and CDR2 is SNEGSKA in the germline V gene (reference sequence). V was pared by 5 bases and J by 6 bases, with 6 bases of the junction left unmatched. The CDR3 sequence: CSAPGQGEREQYF. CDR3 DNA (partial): TGCAGTGCTCCGGGACAGGGGGAACGCGAG.

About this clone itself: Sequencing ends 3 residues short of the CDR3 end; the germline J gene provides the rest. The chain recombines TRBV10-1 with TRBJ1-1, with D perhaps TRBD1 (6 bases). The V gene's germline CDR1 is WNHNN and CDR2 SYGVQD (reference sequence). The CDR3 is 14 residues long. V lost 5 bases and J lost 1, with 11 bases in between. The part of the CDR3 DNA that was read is TGCGCCAGCAGTCGGGGGGCCACGAACACTGAA. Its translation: CASSRGATNTE. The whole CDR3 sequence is CASSRGATNTEAFF.

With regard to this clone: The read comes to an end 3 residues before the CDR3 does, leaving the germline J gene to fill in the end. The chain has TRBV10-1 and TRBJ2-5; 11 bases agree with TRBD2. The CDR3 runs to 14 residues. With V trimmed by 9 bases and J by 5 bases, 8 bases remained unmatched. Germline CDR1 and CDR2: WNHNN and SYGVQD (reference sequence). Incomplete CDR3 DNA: TGCGCCAGTGGGACTAGCGGCCCAGGGGAGACC. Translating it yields CASGTSGPGET. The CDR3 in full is CASGTSGPGETQYF.

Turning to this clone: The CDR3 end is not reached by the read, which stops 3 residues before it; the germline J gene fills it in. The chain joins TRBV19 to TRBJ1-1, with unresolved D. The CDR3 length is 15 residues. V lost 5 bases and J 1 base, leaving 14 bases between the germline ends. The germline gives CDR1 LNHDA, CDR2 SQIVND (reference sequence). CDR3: CASSQPASGNTEAFF. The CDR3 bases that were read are TGTGCCAGTAGTCAGCCGGCGTCAGGGAACACTGAA.

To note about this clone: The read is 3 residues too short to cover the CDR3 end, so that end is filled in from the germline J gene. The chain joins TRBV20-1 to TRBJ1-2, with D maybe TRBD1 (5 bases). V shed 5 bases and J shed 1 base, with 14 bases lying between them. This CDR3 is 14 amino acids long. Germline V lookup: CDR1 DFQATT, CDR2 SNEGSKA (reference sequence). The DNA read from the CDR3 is TGCAGTGCTGAAGACAGACAAGATAACTATGGC. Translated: CSAEDRQDNYG. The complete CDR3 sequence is CSAEDRQDNYGYTF.

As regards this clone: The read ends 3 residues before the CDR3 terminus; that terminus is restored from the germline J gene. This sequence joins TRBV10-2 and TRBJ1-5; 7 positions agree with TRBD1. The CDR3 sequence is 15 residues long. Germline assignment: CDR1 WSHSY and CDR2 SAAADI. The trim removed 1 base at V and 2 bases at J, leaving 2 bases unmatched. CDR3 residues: CASSEFGQGNQPQHF. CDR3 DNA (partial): TGCGCCAGCAGTGAGTTTGGACAGGGCAATCAGCCC.

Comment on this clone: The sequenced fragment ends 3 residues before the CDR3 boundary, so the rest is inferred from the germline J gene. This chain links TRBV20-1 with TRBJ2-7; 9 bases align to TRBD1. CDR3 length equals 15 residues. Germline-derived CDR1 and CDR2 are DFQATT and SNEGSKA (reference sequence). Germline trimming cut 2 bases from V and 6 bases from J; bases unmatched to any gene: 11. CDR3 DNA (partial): TGCAGTGCTAGAAACCCGACAGGGGGATTGAGCGAG. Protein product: CSARNPTGGLSE. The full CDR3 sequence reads CSARNPTGGLSEQYF.

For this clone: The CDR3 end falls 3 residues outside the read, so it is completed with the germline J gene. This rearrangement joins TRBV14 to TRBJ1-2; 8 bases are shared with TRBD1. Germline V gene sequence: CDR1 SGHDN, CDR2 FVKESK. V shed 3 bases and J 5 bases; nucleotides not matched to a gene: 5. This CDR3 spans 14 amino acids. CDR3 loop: CASSQGQGAYGYTF. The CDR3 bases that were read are TGTGCCAGCAGCCAGGGGCAGGGGGCTTATGGC.

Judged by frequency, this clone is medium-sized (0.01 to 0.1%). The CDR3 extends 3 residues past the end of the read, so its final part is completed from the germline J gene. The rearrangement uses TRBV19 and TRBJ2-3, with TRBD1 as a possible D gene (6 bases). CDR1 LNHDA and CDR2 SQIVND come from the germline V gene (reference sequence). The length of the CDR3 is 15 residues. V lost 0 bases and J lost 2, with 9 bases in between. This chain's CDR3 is CASSIDRTDTDTQYF. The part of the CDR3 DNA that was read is TGTGCCAGTAGTATAGACCGGACAGACACAGATACG.